The next 21 T cell receptor beta chains were all read from a single sample in a study of OX40 agonist ivuxolimab in advanced cancers. The protocol was immunoSEQ multiplex PCR, while the TCRdb copy is restricted to in-frame clones and leaves out a portion. The sample lists tens of thousands of clones; around 94% were seen once. The specimen comprised CD4+ or CD8+ T cells sorted from blood, sampled in a trial of the OX40 agonist ivuxolimab. The receptor set was obtained from an adult with an advanced solid tumor such as melanoma, head and neck, liver or kidney cancer.

The chain has TRBV7-9 and TRBJ2-3, with D possibly matching TRBD2 (5 bases). Germline assignment: CDR1 SEHNR and CDR2 FQNEAQ (reference sequence). The CDR3 totals 15 residues. Trimming left V 7 bases short and J 1 base short, with 15 bases between. Written as DNA, the CDR3 is TGTGCCAGCATCCTCCGGACTCAGCGCACAGATACGCAGTATTTT. Translated: CASILRTQRTDTQYF.

The rearrangement joins TRBV14 to TRBJ2-4; D remains ambiguous. The CDR3 extends over 15 amino acids. Looked up from germline, CDR1 is SGHDN and CDR2 is FVKESK. V lost 0 bases and J lost 0, with 6 bases in between. CDR3 residues: CASSQDWGAKNIQYF. In DNA, the CDR3 is TGTGCCAGCAGCCAAGATTGGGGAGCCAAAAACATTCAGTACTTC.

The CDR3 region is CASSLRGQAYEQYF. The CDR3 DNA is TGTGCCAGCAGTTTACGGGGACAGGCCTACGAGCAGTACTTC. The chain carries TRBV27 and TRBJ2-7; TRBD1 matches at 8 bases. CDR3 length equals 14 residues. The V gene end was trimmed by 2 bases and the J gene end by 2 bases; junction bases not matched to a gene: 2. The V gene's germline CDR1 is MNHEY and CDR2 SMNVEV (reference sequence).

This clone was observed a single time. V is TRBV5-4 and J is TRBJ2-1; the D is unclear. The CDR3 covers 14 residues. Germline CDR1 SGHNT, CDR2 YYREEE (reference sequence). V lost 4 bases, J lost 9 bases, and 17 bases lay in between. The CDR3 DNA follows: TGTGCCAGCAGCCCCGGCGACCTCGGCGGTGAGCAGTTCTTC. This gives the protein CASSPGDLGGEQFF. Full variable domain (rest looked up from reference TRBV5-4 and TRBJ2-1): ETGVTQSPTHLIKTRGQQVTLRCSSQSGHNTVSWYQQALGQGPQFIFQYYREEENGRGNFPPRFSGLQFPNYSSELNVNALELDDSALYLCASSPGDLGGEQFFGPGTRLTVL.

The chain uses TRBV15 and TRBJ2-3; D tentatively fits TRBD1 or TRBD2 (6 bases each). Deletions cut 0 bases from V and 4 bases from J, with 29 bases between. The CDR3 extends over 21 amino acids. Germline V gives CDR1 LNHNV, CDR2 YYDKDF (reference sequence). The DNA for the CDR3 is TGTGCCACCAGCAGAGACGATCTGGGGGGCGCGGTAGAGGAGGTGGCAGATACGCAGTATTTT. Residues: CATSRDDLGGAVEEVADTQYF.

The rearrangement joins TRBV7-9 to TRBJ2-1; possible D gene TRBD1, 5 bases. The V and J ends lost 5 bases and 7 bases respectively, with 21 bases between them. In germline, CDR1 is SEHNR, CDR2 FQNEAQ (reference sequence). The length of the CDR3 is 16 residues. The CDR3 DNA follows: TGTGCCAGCAGCCCGGCTGGGGCACGAGGATTGAATGAGCAGTTCTTC. Translation gives CASSPAGARGLNEQFF.

V is TRBV18 and J is TRBJ2-1; weak D call: TRBD1 (6 bases). The V gene's germline CDR1 is KGHSH and CDR2 LQKENI. The CDR3 is 16 residues long. V lost 4 bases to trimming and J lost 6 bases, with 19 bases between them. As DNA, the CDR3 is TGTGCCAGCTCACTTAATCCCGGGACAACTCTCAATGAGCAGTTCTTC. Translating it yields CASSLNPGTTLNEQFF.

About this clone: Different DNA sequences within this sample yield the same CDR3. The J gene is TRBJ2-7, the V gene TRBV27; D is possibly TRBD2 (6 bases). V shed 3 bases and J shed 1 base, with 7 bases lying between them. Germline CDR1 MNHEY, CDR2 SMNVEV (reference sequence). This CDR3 region has 13 residues. The CDR3 nucleotides read TGTGCCAGCAGTTTGGCGGGATCCTACGAGCAGTACTTC. Its protein is CASSLAGSYEQYF.

In DNA, the CDR3 is TGTGCCAGCAGCGTTGCTGGGAATAGGGCGGATACGCAGTATTTT. This gives the protein CASSVAGNRADTQYF. The chain carries TRBV9 and TRBJ2-3; D not resolved. The length of the CDR3 is 15 residues. CDR1 and CDR2 (germline): SGDLS, YYNGEE. Trimming removed 2 bases at V and 6 bases at J, with 16 bases between.

The chain recombines TRBV18 with TRBJ1-2; 7 bases agree with TRBD1. Germline CDR1 is KGHSH and CDR2 is LQKENI. The ends lost 0 bases at V and 5 bases at J; junction bases unmatched: 3. The CDR3 loop spans 14 amino acids. In DNA, the CDR3 is TGTGCCAGCTCACCACCGGGACAGCAATATGGCTACACCTTC. It translates to CASSPPGQQYGYTF.

The V and J genes are TRBV4-3 and TRBJ1-2; D is undetermined. CDR1 LGHNA and CDR2 YSLEER come from the germline V gene. The CDR3 extends over 15 amino acids. V was cut by 4 bases and J by 6 bases, with 18 bases left in between. CDR3 bases: TGCGCCAGCAGCCGAACACAGTTGGATCTGGATGGCTACACCTTC. Protein: CASSRTQLDLDGYTF.

Written as DNA, the CDR3 is TGTGCCAGCAGCGCTCAGGCCCTGGACAGATCAGATACGCAGTATTTT. Residues: CASSAQALDRSDTQYF. V gene TRBV9 combines with J gene TRBJ2-3, with D perhaps matching TRBD1 (6 bases). Per germline, CDR1 SGDLS and CDR2 YYNGEE. V was cut by 3 bases and J by 4 bases, with 18 bases left in between. The length of the CDR3 is 16 residues.

This sequence joins TRBV28 and TRBJ1-1; 7 bases map to TRBD1. The J segment lost 5 bases and the V segment lost 6 bases, leaving 3 bases of the junction unmatched. This CDR3 has 12 amino acids. Looked up from germline, CDR1 is MDHEN and CDR2 is SYDVKM. The CDR3 spells CASRQGGTEAFF. CDR3 nucleotides: TGTGCCAGCAGGCAGGGGGGGACTGAAGCTTTCTTT.

The J gene is TRBJ2-3, the V gene TRBV11-2, with TRBD1 matching 9 bases. The CDR3 is made up of 16 amino acids. V gave up 2 bases and J gave up 4 bases; unmatched junction bases: 7. Germline V gene lookup returns CDR1 SGHAT and CDR2 FQNNGV. The CDR3, as DNA: TGTGCCAGCAGCTTATTGGGACAGGGTGTCGCAGATACGCAGTATTTT. Its translation is CASSLLGQGVADTQYF.

The V gene is TRBV30, the J gene TRBJ1-1; perhaps TRBD1 as D (5 bases). V was cut by 0 bases and J by 3 bases, with 8 bases left in between. In germline, CDR1 is GTSNPN, CDR2 SVGIG (reference sequence). There are 13 residues in the CDR3. The CDR3 region has the DNA TGTGCCTGGAGTGTAGACAGCGACACTGAAGCTTTCTTT. This gives the protein CAWSVDSDTEAFF.

The chain couples TRBV27 to TRBJ2-1; D is possibly TRBD2 (5 bases). V shed 2 bases and J shed 4 bases, with 12 bases lying between them. The CDR3 extends over 15 amino acids. Germline lookup yields CDR1 MNHEY and CDR2 SMNVEV (reference sequence). The CDR3 region has the DNA TGTGCCAGCAGTTTACAAAGCGGAGCGTACAATGAGCAGTTCTTC. Protein product: CASSLQSGAYNEQFF.

The chain links TRBV7-9 to TRBJ2-5; D is ambiguous. The CDR3 is 13 residues long. V gave up 0 bases and J gave up 5 bases, with 7 bases separating them. The germline V gene encodes CDR1 SEHNR and CDR2 FQNEAQ (reference sequence). As DNA, the CDR3 is TGTGCCAGCAGCTTAGCCGTAGAGGAGACCCAGTACTTC. It translates to CASSLAVEETQYF.

This chain joins TRBV6-1 and TRBJ2-7; tentatively, D is TRBD1 or TRBD2 (5 bases each). The CDR3 has 16 amino acids. Germline CDR1 is MNHNS and CDR2 is SASEGT. The V end was cut by 4 bases, the J end by 5 bases, with 21 bases between. CDR3 amino acids: CASSGGREKVWNEQYF. In DNA, the CDR3 is TGTGCCAGCAGTGGAGGCAGGGAGAAGGTGTGGAACGAGCAGTACTTC.

The chain carries TRBV13 and TRBJ2-6, with 10 positions matching TRBD1. The V gene's germline CDR1 is PRHDT and CDR2 FYEKMQ (reference sequence). V was clipped by 6 bases and J by 2 bases; unmatched bases: 10. This CDR3 is 18 amino acids long. CDR3 sequence reads: CASSPPGQGFTGANVLTF. DNA for the CDR3: TGTGCCAGCAGTCCCCCGGGACAGGGGTTTACTGGGGCCAACGTCCTGACTTTC.

The chain recombines TRBV7-9 with TRBJ2-7; D remains unclear. Germline V gene data show CDR1 as SEHNR and CDR2 as FQNEAQ (reference sequence). Trimming took 5 bases from V and 5 from J, leaving 10 bases between them. The CDR3 totals 12 residues. The CDR3: CASSLASHEQYF. In nucleotides, the CDR3 is TGTGCCAGCAGCCTGGCCAGTCACGAGCAGTACTTC.

This chain links TRBV4-1 with TRBJ2-7, with D perhaps TRBD1 (6 bases). This CDR3 is built from 15 residues. The V gene's germline CDR1 is MGHRA and CDR2 YSYEKL. The V end was cut by 4 bases, the J end by 3 bases, with 16 bases between. The CDR3 sequence: CASSPTGTNNYEQYF. CDR3 sequence (DNA): TGCGCCAGCAGCCCAACCGGGACAAACAACTACGAGCAGTACTTC.